The TCR beta chain under discussion was sequenced for a study of blood T cell repertoires in COVID-19. Study-wide background: The United States, Italy and Spain supplied acute and convalescent COVID-19 samples. In each case, the material was cDNA or gDNA derived from T cells, B-cell-depleted T cells, or PBMCs.

Germline V gene lookup returns CDR1 SGHRS and CDR2 YFSETQ. After removal of 3 bases from V and 2 bases from J, the junction contained 5 bases not matched to a gene. This CDR3 comprises 15 residues. Study processing details: By means of reference gene primer amplification, nucleated cell counts were estimated. The method was immunoSEQ multiplex PCR; TCRdb's version includes in-frame clones alone and lacks a portion of them. V, J and clone size are those of that table, while D and trimming were read from the DNA. The repertoire holds more than 90,000 clones, roughly 85% seen once, with approximately 40% in the top ten.

Sequences were obtained from peripheral blood. This sequence originates from a man at least 80 years old with acute or convalescent COVID-19. V usage is TRBV5-1 and J usage is TRBJ1-3, with 7 bases fitting TRBD1. Here the CDR3 DNA reads TGCGCCAGCAGCTCCGAACAGGGGACTGGAAACACCATATATTTT. This gives the protein CASSSEQGTGNTIYF. Full variable domain (remainder filled in from reference TRBV5-1 and TRBJ1-3): KAGVTQTPRYLIKTRGQQVTLSCSPISGHRSVSWYQQTPGQGLQFLFEYFSETQRNKGNFPGRFSGRQFSNSRSEMNVSTLELGDSALYLCASSSEQGTGNTIYFGEGSWLTVV.